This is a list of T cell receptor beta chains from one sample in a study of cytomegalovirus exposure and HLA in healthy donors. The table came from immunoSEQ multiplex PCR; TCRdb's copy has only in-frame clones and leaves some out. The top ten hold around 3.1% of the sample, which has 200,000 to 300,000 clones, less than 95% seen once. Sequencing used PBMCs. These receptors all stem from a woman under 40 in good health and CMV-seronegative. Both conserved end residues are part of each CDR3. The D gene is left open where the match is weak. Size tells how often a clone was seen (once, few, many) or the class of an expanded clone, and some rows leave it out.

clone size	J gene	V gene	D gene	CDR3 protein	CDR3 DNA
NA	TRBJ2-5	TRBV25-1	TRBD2	CASSLWGGVETQYF	TGTGCCAGCAGTCTTTGGGGGGGGGTGGAGACCCAGTACTTC
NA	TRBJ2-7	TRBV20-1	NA	CSARQGGKQYF	TGCAGTGCGCGACAGGGAGGCAAGCAGTACTTC
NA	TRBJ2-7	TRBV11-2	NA	CASSLVLAPYEQYF	TGTGCCAGCAGCTTAGTGCTAGCACCCTACGAGCAGTACTTC
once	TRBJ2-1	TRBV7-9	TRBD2	CASSLAVKTSGNYNEQFF	TGTGCCAGCAGCTTAGCCGTAAAGACTAGCGGGAACTACAATGAGCAGTTCTTC
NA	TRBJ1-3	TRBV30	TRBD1	CAWSGTGGNTIYF	TGTGCCTGGAGTGGGACAGGGGGAAACACCATATATTTT
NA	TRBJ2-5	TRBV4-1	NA	CASSQAAETQYF	TGCGCCAGCAGCCAAGCGGCAGAGACCCAGTACTTC
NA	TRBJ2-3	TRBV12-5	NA	CASGLMLGAVDTQYF	TGTGCTAGTGGTTTGATGCTGGGGGCGGTCGATACGCAGTATTTT
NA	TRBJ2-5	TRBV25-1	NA	CASSAGAETQYF	TGTGCCAGCAGTGCGGGGGCGGAGACCCAGTACTTC
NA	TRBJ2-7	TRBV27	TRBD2	CASSYQLAGGHNEQYF	TGTGCCAGCAGTTATCAGTTAGCGGGAGGGCACAACGAGCAGTACTTC
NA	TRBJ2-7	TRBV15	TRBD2	CATSRERLAGVYEQYF	TGTGCCACCAGCAGAGAACGCCTAGCGGGAGTTTACGAGCAGTACTTC
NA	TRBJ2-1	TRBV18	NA	CASSPPSTFRTANNEQFF	TGTGCCAGCTCACCACCGTCAACATTTAGGACAGCTAACAATGAGCAGTTCTTC
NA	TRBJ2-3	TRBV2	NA	CASNGRISTDTQYF	TGTGCCAGCAACGGCAGGATTAGCACAGATACGCAGTATTTT
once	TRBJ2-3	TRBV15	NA	CATSSGFSTDTQYF	TGTGCCACCAGCTCAGGATTTAGCACAGATACGCAGTATTTT
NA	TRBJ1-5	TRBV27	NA	CASSLGVRGALHF	TGTGCCAGCAGTTTAGGGGTCCGGGGGGCTCTGCATTTT
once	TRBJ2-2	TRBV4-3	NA	CASSQGLNTGELFF	TGCGCCAGCAGCCAAGGGTTGAACACCGGGGAGCTGTTTTTT
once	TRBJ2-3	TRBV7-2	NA	CASSFVTRPGTDTQYF	TGTGCCAGCAGCTTCGTGACTAGACCGGGAACAGATACGCAGTATTTT
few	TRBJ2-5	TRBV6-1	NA	CASSESWETQYF	TGTGCCAGCAGTGAATCGTGGGAGACCCAGTACTTC